The source of this T cell receptor (beta chain) is a study of T cell responses to AZD1222 COVID-19 vaccine. The table came from immunoSEQ multiplex PCR; TCRdb's copy has only in-frame clones and leaves some out. This table has 130,000 to 150,000 clones, less than 95% appearing once. The V gene lost 2 bases and the J gene lost 8 bases, with 6 bases spanning the gap. The CDR3 consists of 11 residues. Germline CDR1 is SQVTM and CDR2 is ANQGSEA. The V and J genes are TRBV29-1 and TRBJ1-4; D is undetermined. The sample consisted of peripheral blood, taken on day 0 of AZD1222 vaccination. The receptor's source is an adult in good health. In DNA, the CDR3 is TGCAGCGTTGAAAAGGAGGAAAAACTGTTTTTT. Its translation: CSVEKEEKLFF. The whole variable domain, filled in from reference TRBV29-1 and TRBJ1-4, reads SAVISQKPSRDICQRGTSLTIQCQVDSQVTMMFWYRQQPGQSLTLIATANQGSEATYESGFVIDKFPISRPNLTFSTLTVSNMSPEDSSIYLCSVEKEEKLFFGSGTQLSVL.